These 21 T cell receptor beta chains originate from one sample sequenced in a study of response to subunit inactivated influenza vaccine. Via MiXCR, TCRdb re-called the RT-PCR reads, giving one row per CDR3 protein. There are hundreds of thousands of distinct CDR3 sequences in the sample; roughly 23% occur only once, and 1.5% to 2% lies in the top ten. The sequences come from CD4+ T cells sorted from PBMCs, collected roughly 5 days after vaccination. The receptors shown here come from a man aged 50 to 60 who received an inactivated influenza vaccine.

This clonotype came up a few times. This chain joins TRBV5-6 and TRBJ1-5; D is perhaps TRBD1 (6 bases). The CDR3 is 12 amino acids. V lost 0 bases to trimming and J lost 11 bases, with 9 bases between them. Germline loops: CDR1 SGHDT, CDR2 YYEEEE. CDR3 in DNA: TGTGCCAGCAGCTTGGAGGGGGGGTCCCAGCATTTT. Translating gives CASSLEGGSQHF.

Only a few counts were recorded for this clonotype. The chain couples TRBV5-1 to TRBJ2-5, with D maybe TRBD2 (6 bases). The germline gives CDR1 SGHRS, CDR2 YFSETQ. V lost 0 bases, J lost 4 bases, and 13 bases lay in between. The length of the CDR3 is 15 residues. The CDR3 loop reads CASSLVLVGGETQYF. DNA of the CDR3: TGCGCCAGCAGCTTGGTACTCGTCGGGGGAGAGACCCAGTACTTC.

This clonotype came up many times. The V call is TRBV29-1, the J call TRBJ2-3; 9 bases line up with TRBD2. Looked up from germline, CDR1 is SQVTM and CDR2 is ANQGSEA. V lost 7 bases to trimming and J lost 2 bases; unmatched junction nucleotides: 4. The CDR3 runs to 13 residues. As DNA, the CDR3 is TGCAGCGGCGCGGGGGGGATCACAGATACGCAGTATTTT. It translates to CSGAGGITDTQYF.

This clonotype appeared a few times. The chain combines TRBV29-1 with TRBJ2-3; 7 bases fit TRBD2. The length of the CDR3 is 15 residues. The germline V gene encodes CDR1 SQVTM and CDR2 ANQGSEA. With V trimmed by 6 bases and J by 4 bases, 13 bases remained unmatched. CDR3 DNA sequence: TGCAGCGTGGAGGGGACTACCCGCAGCCCAGATACGCAGTATTTT. Its translation is CSVEGTTRSPDTQYF.

This clonotype was seen more than once but under ten times. The chain joins TRBV5-1 to TRBJ1-4, with D perhaps TRBD1 (6 bases). Per the germline V gene, CDR1 is SGHRS and CDR2 is YFSETQ. With 6 bases removed from V and 2 bases from J, the gap between germline ends came to 17 bases. The CDR3 length is 16 residues. CDR3 bases: TGCGCCAGCACCCCTTTGCCTCAGGGGACTAATGAAAAACTGTTTTTT. Protein product: CASTPLPQGTNEKLFF.

In this sample, this clonotype turned up a few times. The genes are TRBV20-1 and TRBJ2-1; 7 bases agree with TRBD2. The V gene end was trimmed by 0 bases and the J gene end by 6 bases; junction bases not matched to a gene: 8. The CDR3 covers 15 residues. Germline V CDR1 and CDR2: DFQATT, SNEGSKA (reference sequence). The CDR3 region is CSARDGAGRGNEQFF. In DNA, the CDR3 is TGCAGTGCTAGAGATGGAGCGGGACGGGGCAATGAGCAGTTCTTC.

This clonotype was seen more than once but under ten times. The rearrangement joins TRBV5-6 to TRBJ2-1, with a weak D call TRBD2 (5 bases). Trimming pared 4 bases from V and 7 bases from J, leaving 24 bases between. The germline CDR1 and CDR2 sequences are SGHDT and YYEEEE. CDR3 length equals 17 residues. The CDR3, as DNA: TGTGCCAGCAGCAGGTCCTCGCCGCGGGTTGACGAGAATGAGCAGTTCTTC. This sequence encodes CASSRSSPRVDENEQFF.

Only a few counts were recorded for this clonotype. This rearrangement joins TRBV29-1 to TRBJ2-3; D may correspond to TRBD1 or TRBD2 (5 bases each). With 0 bases removed from V and 2 bases from J, the gap between germline ends came to 12 bases. The germline CDR1 and CDR2 sequences are SQVTM and ANQGSEA. The CDR3 totals 15 residues. The CDR3 nucleotides are TGCAGCGTTGAAGATATACGGGGCTACACAGATACGCAGTATTTT. It codes for CSVEDIRGYTDTQYF.

In nucleotides, the CDR3 is TGCGCCAGCAGCCAACAGGCCACCTACAATGAGCAGTTCTTC. This encodes CASSQQATYNEQFF. The chain is built from TRBV4-3 and TRBJ2-1, with D unclear. Per the germline V gene, CDR1 is LGHNA and CDR2 is YSLEER. Trimming shortened V by 2 bases and J by 2 bases, and 7 bases separated the two germline ends. This CDR3 has 14 residues.

For the CDR3, the DNA is TGTGCCAGCAGCTCCACCTCGACGCTCGAGCAGTACTTC. This translates into CASSSTSTLEQYF. The J gene is TRBJ2-7, the V gene TRBV7-9, with D unresolved. V gave up 4 bases and J gave up 6 bases, with 13 bases separating them. The germline V gene encodes CDR1 SEHNR and CDR2 FQNEAQ (reference sequence). The CDR3 is 13 amino acids.

The chain employs TRBV28 and TRBJ2-6; 9 nucleotides match TRBD1. Germline-derived CDR1 and CDR2 are MDHEN and SYDVKM. V shed 1 base and J 3 bases; nucleotides not matched to a gene: 1. The CDR3 has 16 residues. The CDR3 loop reads CASSLLDRGGANVLTF. The CDR3, as DNA: TGTGCCAGCAGTTTATTGGACAGGGGTGGGGCCAACGTCCTGACTTTC. The full variable domain, its missing parts supplied by reference TRBV28 and TRBJ2-6, is DVKVTQSSRYLVKRTGEKVFLECVQDMDHENMFWYRQDPGLGLRLIYFSYDVKMKEKGDIPEGYSVSREKKERFSLILESASTNQTSMYLCASSLLDRGGANVLTFGAGSRLTVL.

This clonotype occurred a few times. The J gene is TRBJ1-6, the V gene TRBV27; D might be TRBD1 (6 bases). Between the trimmed V and J ends, which lost 5 bases and 8 bases, there was a span of 10 bases. Germline CDR1 MNHEY, CDR2 SMNVEV (reference sequence). The CDR3 length is 13 residues. The DNA of the CDR3 is TGTGCCAGCAGTGTACAGGGAGATTCACCCCTCCACTTT. Translation: CASSVQGDSPLHF.

The rearrangement uses TRBV6-1 and TRBJ1-6; D might be TRBD1 (6 bases). The CDR3 sequence is 14 residues long. The germline V and J ends were trimmed by 6 bases and 9 bases, with 15 bases remaining between them. Germline V CDR1 and CDR2: MNHNS, SASEGT. The CDR3 DNA sequence: TGTGCCAGCAGAAGGGACCTAGGGGGTTCACCCCTCCACTTT. Its protein is CASRRDLGGSPLHF.

The chain recombines TRBV7-9 with TRBJ2-5, with D perhaps being TRBD1 or TRBD2 (5 bases each). CDR1 is SEHNR, CDR2 FQNEAQ, per germline (reference sequence). There are 15 residues in the CDR3. Trimming took 5 bases from V and 2 from J, leaving 15 bases between them. The DNA of the CDR3 is TGTGCCAGCAGCGGAGAGGGGTCGCGACAAGAGACCCAGTACTTC. Translation: CASSGEGSRQETQYF. The variable domain in full, completed from reference TRBV7-9 and TRBJ2-5, reads DTGVSQNPRHKITKRGQNVTFRCDPISEHNRLYWYRQTLGQGPEFLTYFQNEAQLEKSRLLSDRFSAERPKGSFSTLEIQRTEQGDSAMYLCASSGEGSRQETQYFGPGTRLLVL.

The chain employs TRBV12-3 or TRBV12-4 and TRBJ2-2; no reliable D call. This CDR3 has 15 amino acids. V was pared by 6 bases and J by 3 bases, with 14 bases between. This CDR3 is CASRPRLRHTGELFF. CDR3 in DNA: TGTGCCAGCAGACCAAGGTTAAGGCACACCGGGGAGCTGTTTTTT.

J is TRBJ2-7 and V is TRBV5-1; D not certain. V dropped 6 bases and J dropped 5 bases, with 12 bases sitting between them. This CDR3 region has 12 residues. Germline V gene data show CDR1 as SGHRS and CDR2 as YFSETQ. The CDR3 DNA reads TGCGCCAGCACCCTGGGGTCGGACGAGCAGTACTTC. Its translation is CASTLGSDEQYF.

The V and J genes are TRBV3-1 and TRBJ1-1; no reliable D call. The CDR3 is 15 residues long. Trimming took 3 bases from V and 6 from J, leaving 17 bases between them. Germline CDR1 and CDR2: LGHDT and YNNKEL (reference sequence). CDR3 DNA sequence: TGTGCCAGCAGCCAGCACACCGGGCGCTCCGCTGAAGCTTTCTTT. The encoded protein is CASSQHTGRSAEAFF.

V usage is TRBV18 and J usage is TRBJ1-2, with D perhaps matching TRBD1 (5 bases). V lost 1 base and J lost 0, with 9 bases in between. The CDR3 has 15 amino acids. The V gene's germline CDR1 is KGHSH and CDR2 LQKENI. The CDR3 protein is CASSPQRGANYGYTF. CDR3 in DNA: TGTGCCAGCTCACCACAAAGGGGAGCTAACTATGGCTACACCTTC.

This clonotype was detected a few times. The rearrangement joins TRBV5-1 to TRBJ2-3; 11 bases align to TRBD2. The germline V gene encodes CDR1 SGHRS and CDR2 YFSETQ. The junction had 1 base not matched to a gene; V was cut back by 5 bases and J by 2 bases. The CDR3 covers 14 residues. DNA for the CDR3: TGCGCCAGCAGTAGCGGGGGGGACACAGATACGCAGTATTTT. It translates to CASSSGGDTDTQYF.

This clonotype appeared once. The chain uses TRBV7-2 and TRBJ2-7, with TRBD1 matching over 9 bases. Unmatched junction bases numbered 6, after V lost 5 bases and J lost 1 base. The germline V gene has CDR1 SGHTA and CDR2 FQGNSA. This CDR3 spans 15 amino acids. The DNA for the CDR3 is TGTGCCAGCAGCCGGGACAGGGAGCTTTCCTACGAGCAGTACTTC. Translating gives CASSRDRELSYEQYF.

The chain couples TRBV5-6 to TRBJ2-7, with 7 bases that match TRBD1. V shed 4 bases, J shed 2 bases, and the junction held 6 bases outside the gene matches. Germline-derived CDR1 and CDR2 are SGHDT and YYEEEE. CDR3 length: 14 amino acids. In nucleotides, the CDR3 is TGTGCCAGCAGCCCCCAGGGGGTAGCCTACGAGCAGTACTTC. It codes for CASSPQGVAYEQYF.